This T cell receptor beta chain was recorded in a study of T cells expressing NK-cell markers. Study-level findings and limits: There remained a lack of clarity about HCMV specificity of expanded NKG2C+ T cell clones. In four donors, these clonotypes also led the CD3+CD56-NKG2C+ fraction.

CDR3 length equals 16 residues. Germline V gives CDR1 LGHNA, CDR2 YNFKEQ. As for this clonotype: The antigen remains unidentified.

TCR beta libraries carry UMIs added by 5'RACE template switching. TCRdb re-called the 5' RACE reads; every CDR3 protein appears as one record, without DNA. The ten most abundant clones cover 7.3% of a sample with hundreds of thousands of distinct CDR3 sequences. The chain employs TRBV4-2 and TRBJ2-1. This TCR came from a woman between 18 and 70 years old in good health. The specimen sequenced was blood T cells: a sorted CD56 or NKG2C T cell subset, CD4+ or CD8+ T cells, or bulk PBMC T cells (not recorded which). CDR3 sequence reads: CASSQDIGSSYNEQFF.